Presented here are 4 T cell receptor beta chains from one specimen sequenced in a study of blood T cells in healthy people across ages (dated by TCRdb to between 2014 and 2016). Library creation used 5' RACE. TCRdb names Illumina HiSeq 2500 as the instrument used. A second PCR of about 6 to 11 cycles was performed with a sample-barcoded 5' primer and a J-beta primer mix. TCRdb handled the public reads itself, with Q25 trimming in fastp and clone calling in MiXCR, and kept productive beta chains. Here each entry gathers all rows of one CDR3 protein and keeps the most common genes and DNA. The sample yields about 970,000 distinct CDR3 sequences; 45% to 60% were counted once. The biggest ten clones account for 20% to 25% of the sample. Sequenced: blood. These receptor sequences come from an older woman in good health.

The J gene is TRBJ1-1, the V gene TRBV30, with D unresolved. The CDR3 length is 14 residues. CDR1 and CDR2 (germline): GTSNPN, SVGIG (reference sequence). Trimming left V 1 base short and J 5 bases short, with 14 bases between. DNA of the CDR3: TGTGCCTGGAGTGCGACAATGTGGGGAACTGAAGCTTTCTTT. Translating gives CAWSATMWGTEAFF.

Only a few counts were recorded for this clonotype. The chain has TRBV5-1 and TRBJ2-1; TRBD1 might be the D (6 bases). Germline V gives CDR1 SGHRS, CDR2 YFSETQ. CDR3 length equals 15 residues. V was trimmed by 0 bases and J by 5 bases, leaving 12 bases between them. Written as DNA, the CDR3 is TGCGCCAGCAGCTTGGGGCAGGGGCGGCACAATGAGCAGTTCTTC. This translates into CASSLGQGRHNEQFF.

This clonotype was picked up a small number of times. The chain employs TRBV25-1 and TRBJ2-7; the match to TRBD2 covers 11 bases. CDR1 is MGHDK, CDR2 SYGVNS, per germline. The CDR3 is 15 residues long. V shed 3 bases and J 4 bases; nucleotides not matched to a gene: 5. CDR3 loop: CASSEFLAGGYEQYF. The CDR3 coding sequence is TGTGCCAGCAGTGAGTTTCTAGCGGGAGGTTACGAGCAGTACTTC.

This clonotype showed up just a few times. The chain couples TRBV3-1 to TRBJ2-5; weak D call: TRBD1 (6 bases). V was trimmed by 2 bases and J by 5 bases, leaving 12 bases between them. CDR3 length equals 14 residues. The germline V gene has CDR1 LGHDT and CDR2 YNNKEL (reference sequence). The CDR3 nucleotides read TGTGCCAGCAGCCAAAACCCGCAGGGGGAGACCCAGTACTTC. Its protein is CASSQNPQGETQYF.